This T cell receptor (beta chain) was captured in a study of CD8 T cells in Susac syndrome. This clonotype was seen a handful of times. Losses at the gene ends were 9 bases for V and 4 bases for J; bases not matched to a gene: 1. CDR1 and CDR2 (germline): KGHDR, SFDVKD. The CDR3 is 13 residues long. RNA was extracted with the RNeasy kit, and a quantity of roughly 0.45 to 1 ug was reverse transcribed using random hexamers. One entry per CDR3 protein results from TCRdb running MiXCR on the immunoSEQ multiplex PCR reads. The sample holds 180,000 or so distinct CDR3 sequences, just under 95% seen once. This clonotype was obtained from a human donor in good health. The chain is built from TRBV24-1 and TRBJ2-1, with 11 bases identical to TRBD2. The sequenced sample was CD4+ T cells from PBMCs. The CDR3, as DNA: TGTGCCACCGGGACTAGCGGATACAATGAGCAGTTCTTC. Its translation is CATGTSGYNEQFF.